This is a list of T cell receptor beta chains from one sample in a study of shared clonotypes between healthy human individuals. Data came from immunoSEQ multiplex PCR; TCRdb stores just in-frame clones and leaves some out. The table includes approximately 1,500,000 clones, 95% to 99% detected once. The sample consisted of naive CD4+ T cells sorted from blood. The receptors originated from a man younger than 45 in good health. Both conserved end residues are part of each CDR3. D genes are given only for firm matches. Where a row states a size, it is once, few, many or the class of an expanded clone; other rows omit it.

clone_size j_call v_call d_call cdr3_aa cdr3_nt
- TRBJ2-2 TRBV10-1 - CASRKKLEGTGELFF TGCGCCAGCAGGAAAAAACTAGAGGGCACCGGGGAGCTGTTTTTT
- TRBJ1-1 TRBV6-5 TRBD1 CASSNSGQMNTEAFF TGTGCCAGCAGTAACTCGGGACAGATGAACACTGAAGCTTTCTTT
- TRBJ2-7 TRBV10-2 TRBD1 CASRATQGASSYEQYF TGCGCCAGCAGAGCGACGCAGGGGGCGTCCTCCTACGAGCAGTACTTC
- TRBJ1-3 TRBV10-3 - CAISERGAVNTIYF TGTGCCATCAGTGAGCGGGGGGCGGTAAACACCATATATTTT
- TRBJ1-2 TRBV5-4 - CASSRGGIGYGYTF TGTGCCAGCAGCCGTGGGGGTATCGGCTATGGCTACACCTTC
once TRBJ2-5 TRBV30 - CAWSVKKVGQETQYF TGTGCCTGGAGTGTAAAAAAGGTTGGCCAAGAGACCCAGTACTTC
- TRBJ1-1 TRBV18 - CASSPLAADEAFF TGTGCCAGCTCACCATTGGCGGCAGATGAAGCTTTCTTT
- TRBJ2-5 TRBV15 - CATSREVDETQYF TGTGCCACCAGCAGAGAGGTAGATGAGACCCAGTACTTC
- TRBJ2-7 TRBV6-4 - CASSDRTTRDGKTYEQYF TGTGCCAGCAGTGACCGAACAACCCGGGACGGCAAGACCTACGAGCAGTACTTC
- TRBJ2-7 TRBV11-2 - CASSLRKVAEQYF TGTGCCAGCAGCCTCCGTAAAGTGGCCGAGCAGTACTTC
- TRBJ1-2 TRBV19 - CASTDSLRYGYTF TGTGCCAGTACAGACAGCCTTCGCTATGGCTACACCTTC
once TRBJ2-2 TRBV29-1 - CSVEDRGRENTGELFF TGCAGCGTTGAAGATCGGGGTCGGGAGAACACCGGGGAGCTGTTTTTT
- TRBJ2-5 TRBV28 TRBD2 CASSKRLAGGKTQYF TGTGCCAGCAGTAAGAGACTAGCGGGAGGGAAGACCCAGTACTTC
- TRBJ2-5 TRBV7-2 - CASSHSRAHRRETQYF TGTGCCAGCAGCCATAGTCGGGCCCACCGAAGAGAGACCCAGTACTTC
- TRBJ1-2 TRBV29-1 TRBD1 CSVEDRGTVYGYTF TGCAGCGTTGAAGATAGGGGGACAGTTTATGGCTACACCTTC
- TRBJ2-6 TRBV5-1 - CATGDSGANVLTF TGCGCCACTGGCGACTCTGGGGCCAACGTCCTGACTTTC
- TRBJ2-1 TRBV9 - CASSVGHREYNEQFF TGTGCCAGCAGCGTAGGTCATCGCGAATACAATGAGCAGTTCTTC
- TRBJ2-2 TRBV7-3 - CASSSTNFAGELFF TGTGCCAGCAGCTCGACAAATTTCGCCGGGGAGCTGTTTTTT
- TRBJ1-5 TRBV11-2 TRBD1 CASSSDREDQPQHF TGTGCCAGCAGCTCGGACAGGGAGGATCAGCCCCAGCATTTT
- TRBJ1-2 TRBV5-6 - CASSLSGFDGYTF TGTGCCAGCAGCTTGTCAGGGTTCGATGGCTACACCTTC
- TRBJ2-2 TRBV28 - CATRRGYTGELFF TGTGCCACCCGTCGGGGGTACACCGGGGAGCTGTTTTTT
- TRBJ2-1 TRBV5-4 TRBD2 CASSSGLAGGGEQFF TGTGCCAGCAGCTCTGGACTAGCGGGAGGGGGTGAGCAGTTCTTC
- TRBJ2-7 TRBV11-2 - CASSLGGGTFAYEQYF TGTGCCAGCAGCTTAGGTGGTGGAACATTCGCCTACGAGCAGTACTTC
- TRBJ2-2 TRBV5-1 - CASSLLVSENTGELFF TGCGCCAGCAGCTTGCTAGTGTCTGAGAACACCGGGGAGCTGTTTTTT
- TRBJ2-7 TRBV6-5 TRBD1 CASSDRGFYEQYF TGTGCCAGCAGTGACAGGGGATTCTACGAGCAGTACTTC
- TRBJ1-2 TRBV6-5 - CASSSPRLGSNYGYTF TGTGCCAGCAGTTCCCCCCGCCTGGGATCAAACTATGGCTACACCTTC
- TRBJ1-2 TRBV6-5 - CASRQGLMGYGYTF TGTGCCAGCAGACAGGGATTGATGGGCTATGGCTACACCTTC
- TRBJ2-2 TRBV28 - CASSFPRIRNTGELFF TGTGCCAGCAGTTTTCCCAGGATCCGTAACACCGGGGAGCTGTTTTTT
once TRBJ1-4 TRBV18 - CASSPGGGEKLFF TGTGCCAGCTCACCAGGGGGAGGTGAAAAACTGTTTTTT
- TRBJ1-5 TRBV6-1 - CATRPYLNQPQHF TGTGCCACAAGACCGTACCTTAATCAGCCCCAGCATTTT
- TRBJ2-7 TRBV18 - CASSPQGAYEQYF TGTGCCAGCTCTCCCCAGGGAGCCTACGAGCAGTACTTC
- TRBJ1-2 TRBV2 TRBD1 CASSEGQGAILNYGYTF TGTGCCAGCAGTGAGGGGCAGGGGGCGATCTTGAACTATGGCTACACCTTC
once TRBJ1-1 TRBV7-2 TRBD1 CASSSTGGLYMNTEAFF TGTGCCAGCAGCTCCACAGGGGGTCTTTACATGAACACTGAAGCTTTCTTT
- TRBJ1-5 TRBV18 - CASSSTNRDVSSNQPQHF TGTGCCAGCTCATCGACGAACCGGGACGTTTCTAGCAATCAGCCCCAGCATTTT